The sequence of this T cell receptor (beta chain) was determined in a study of blood T cell repertoires in COVID-19. About the study: COVID-19 samples from acute and convalescent phases originated in the United States, Italy and Spain. PBMCs, B-cell-depleted T cells, or T cells provided the cDNA or gDNA that made up the material.

Germline CDR1 LGHNA, CDR2 YSLEER. Trimming took off 3 bases at V and 2 bases at J, with 7 bases between the two ends. This CDR3 has 14 residues. In the authors' methods: Amplification of reference gene primers provided the estimated nucleated cell counts. Libraries were prepared by immunoSEQ multiplex PCR; TCRdb keeps only in-frame clonotypes and omits some of them. V, J and clone size reflect that table, while D and trimming were determined from the DNA. The sample records about 75,000 clones, less than 85% being singletons. The sequence was obtained from a human donor with acute or convalescent COVID-19. The donor label of this sample is uncertain. The genes are TRBV4-3 and TRBJ1-4; D call uncertain. What was sequenced was peripheral blood. CDR3 region: CASSQGRTNEKLFF. Written as DNA, the CDR3 is TGCGCCAGCAGCCAGGGCCGTACTAATGAAAAACTGTTTTTT.